One sample yielded the 25 T cell receptor beta chains listed below, sequenced in a study of cytomegalovirus exposure and HLA in healthy donors. It was with 60 Vbeta and 13 Jbeta primers that the PCR ran. TCRdb's copy holds only in-frame clones and misses some; the assay was immunoSEQ multiplex PCR. The sample lists tens of thousands of clones; 65% to 90% were seen once. Sequenced input: PBMCs. The receptors were sampled from a man younger than 45 in good health and CMV-seronegative.

This clone has just a few counts. The rearrangement joins TRBV6-1 to TRBJ1-1; D is uncertain. Germline CDR1 MNHNS, CDR2 SASEGT. This CDR3 spans 12 amino acids. Trimming left V 7 bases short and J 0 bases short, with 6 bases between. The CDR3 region is CASKRVNTEAFF. In DNA form, the CDR3 reads TGTGCCAGCAAGAGGGTGAACACTGAAGCTTTCTTT.

The gene calls are TRBV2 and TRBJ2-4; 7 nucleotides line up with TRBD2. Unmatched junction bases numbered 7, after V lost 3 bases and J lost 11 bases. CDR1 SNHLY and CDR2 FYNNEI come from the germline V gene. The CDR3 length is 13 residues. This CDR3 reads CASSEETSKVQYF. DNA of the CDR3: TGTGCCAGCAGTGAGGAGACTAGCAAAGTTCAGTACTTC.

The rearrangement links TRBV5-4 to TRBJ2-1; a possible D gene is TRBD2 (6 bases). Germline values: CDR1 SGHNT, CDR2 YYREEE (reference sequence). The V end lost 5 bases, the J end lost 0 bases, and 12 bases lay between the germline ends. The CDR3 runs 15 residues. The CDR3 region is CASSSSASSYNEQFF. CDR3 in DNA: TGTGCCAGCAGTTCTAGCGCAAGCTCCTACAATGAGCAGTTCTTC.

The chain recombines TRBV11-2 with TRBJ1-1; possible D gene TRBD1, 6 bases. The CDR3 runs to 16 residues. Germline values: CDR1 SGHAT, CDR2 FQNNGV. V dropped 1 base and J dropped 8 bases, with 20 bases sitting between them. CDR3: CASSLARAAPGGEAFF. CDR3 DNA: TGTGCCAGCAGCTTAGCGAGGGCGGCCCCGGGGGGCGAAGCTTTCTTT.

This rearrangement joins TRBV9 to TRBJ2-7, with 9 bases fitting TRBD2. Trimming took 4 bases from V and 3 from J; bases not matched to a gene: 8. Germline assignment: CDR1 SGDLS and CDR2 YYNGEE. This CDR3 spans 15 amino acids. CDR3 nucleotide sequence: TGTGCCAGCAGCACCTCTAGCGGGAAGCACTACGAGCAGTACTTC. Amino acid sequence: CASSTSSGKHYEQYF. Filled out from reference TRBV9 and TRBJ2-7, the complete variable domain reads DSGVTQTPKHLITATGQRVTLRCSPRSGDLSVYWYQQSLDQGLQFLIQYYNGEERAKGNILERFSAQQFPDLHSELNLSSLELGDSALYFCASSTSSGKHYEQYFGPGTRLTVT.

DNA for the CDR3: TGTGCCAGCAGCTTAGGTGGGAGGAATGAGCAGTTCTTC. Encoded protein: CASSLGGRNEQFF. This chain connects TRBV7-2 to TRBJ2-1; D might be TRBD2 (6 bases). This CDR3 region has 13 residues. Trimming removed 1 base from V and 7 bases from J, with 8 bases in between. Germline V gene sequence: CDR1 SGHTA, CDR2 FQGNSA.

This chain joins TRBV5-1 and TRBJ2-3; 8 bases line up with TRBD2. Germline CDR1 SGHRS, CDR2 YFSETQ. The V segment lost 0 bases and the J segment 0 bases; nucleotides outside the gene matches: 3. CDR3 length: 16 residues. The CDR3 coding sequence is TGCGCCAGCAGCTTGGATTCTAGCGGGAGCACAGATACGCAGTATTTT. This codes for CASSLDSSGSTDTQYF.

This chain uses TRBV4-2 with TRBJ2-1, with 11 bases that match TRBD2. V trimming: 4 bases; J trimming: 5 bases; junction bases outside the gene matches: 10. The germline V gene has CDR1 LGHNA and CDR2 YNFKEQ. The CDR3 has 17 residues. CDR3: CASSPVGLAGGDNEQFF. The CDR3 DNA follows: TGTGCCAGCAGCCCCGTGGGGCTAGCGGGGGGCGACAATGAGCAGTTCTTC.

This clone occurred a few times. J is TRBJ2-7 and V is TRBV6-5, with 7 bases lining up with TRBD1. The CDR3 is 14 amino acids. Trimming cost V 5 bases and J 5 bases; bases outside gene matches: 9. Germline assignment: CDR1 MNHEY and CDR2 SVGAGI. The CDR3 is CASSEGNRGNEQYF. The CDR3 DNA reads TGTGCCAGCAGTGAAGGAAACAGGGGCAACGAGCAGTACTTC.

With respect to this clone: The junction does not match germline at one end; this may be a read error. The chain employs TRBV7-2 and TRBJ2-3; 11 bases fit TRBD1. Germline V gene data show CDR1 as SGHTA and CDR2 as FQGNSA. CDR3 length: 15 residues. The CDR3 DNA sequence: TGCGCCAGCAGCCAAGGACAGGGGGCAACAGATACGCAGTATTTT. This codes for CASSQGQGATDTQYF. The complete variable domain, with remaining parts taken from reference TRBV7-2 and TRBJ2-3, reads GAGVSQSPSNKVTEKGKDVELRCDPISGHTALYWYRQSLGQGLEFLIYFQGNSAPDKSGLPSDRFSAERTGGSVSTLTIQRTQQEDSAVYLCASSQGQGATDTQYFGPGTRLTVL.

V usage is TRBV18 and J usage is TRBJ2-7, with 8 positions matching TRBD1. In germline, CDR1 is KGHSH, CDR2 LQKENI. The CDR3 is made up of 14 amino acids. V lost 2 bases, J lost 7 bases, and 7 bases stayed unmatched. CDR3 in DNA: TGTGCCAGCTCACCAACACAGGGGACAGGTGAGCAGTACTTC. This codes for CASSPTQGTGEQYF.

This chain connects TRBV29-1 to TRBJ1-4; no reliable D call. Trimming took 3 bases from V and 11 from J, leaving 7 bases between them. CDR1 is SQVTM, CDR2 ANQGSEA, per germline. This CDR3 is 10 amino acids long. The CDR3 spells CSVESGKLFF. CDR3 nucleotides: TGCAGCGTTGAGTCCGGGAAACTGTTTTTT.

The V call is TRBV27, the J call TRBJ1-1; D call uncertain. CDR1 is MNHEY and CDR2 is SMNVEV in the germline V gene (reference sequence). V was cut by 3 bases and J by 2 bases, with 7 bases left in between. The CDR3 loop spans 13 amino acids. CDR3 protein: CASSFAGNTEAFF. The CDR3 region has the DNA TGTGCCAGCAGTTTTGCGGGAAACACTGAAGCTTTCTTT.

The J gene is TRBJ1-1, the V gene TRBV27; 7 bases fit TRBD1. Germline assignment: CDR1 MNHEY and CDR2 SMNVEV (reference sequence). J gave up 4 bases and V 5 bases, and 13 bases lay outside the gene matches. CDR3 size: 16 residues. CDR3 amino acids: CASSPWIQGKGTEAFF. CDR3 in DNA: TGTGCCAGCAGTCCCTGGATACAGGGGAAGGGCACTGAAGCTTTCTTT.

CDR3 sequence reads: CASSVGLAGGNNEQFF. CDR3 coding DNA: TGTGCCAGCAGTGTGGGACTAGCGGGGGGGAACAATGAGCAGTTCTTC. This chain connects TRBV25-1 to TRBJ2-1; 16 nucleotides agree with TRBD2. CDR1 is MGHDK and CDR2 is SYGVNS in the germline V gene. The CDR3 loop spans 16 amino acids. The junction had 2 bases not matched to a gene; V was cut back by 4 bases and J by 5 bases.

Only a few counts were recorded for this clone. This chain joins TRBV29-1 and TRBJ2-3; 7 bases fit TRBD1. V dropped 7 bases and J dropped 3; count of bases not matched to a gene: 7. Germline lookup yields CDR1 SQVTM and CDR2 ANQGSEA. CDR3 length: 13 amino acids. CDR3 residues: CSGGQLVTDTQYF. CDR3 nucleotide sequence: TGCAGCGGGGGACAGCTTGTGACAGATACGCAGTATTTT.

The genes are TRBV4-1 and TRBJ2-1; 15 nucleotides match TRBD2. From germline, CDR1 is MGHRA and CDR2 YSYEKL. This CDR3 has 16 residues. The junction had 6 bases not matched to a gene; V was cut back by 0 bases and J by 12 bases. In DNA form, the CDR3 reads TGCGCCAGCAGCCAAGATCGGACTAGCGGGGGGGCCTGGCAGTTCTTC. It codes for CASSQDRTSGGAWQFF.

The chain is built from TRBV11-2 and TRBJ2-1, with a weak D call TRBD1 (7 bases). Germline V gene sequence: CDR1 SGHAT, CDR2 FQNNGV. The V end lost 5 bases, the J end lost 8 bases, and 22 bases lay between the germline ends. This CDR3 spans 16 amino acids. Here the CDR3 DNA reads TGTGCCAGCAGCGGCTCCGGCGGCGGGACAGTCGATGAGCAGTTCTTC. Translating gives CASSGSGGGTVDEQFF.

This chain links TRBV5-8 with TRBJ2-7, with TRBD1 matching 11 bases. CDR3 length: 15 amino acids. V lost 3 bases, J lost 3 bases, and 5 bases stayed unmatched. Per germline, CDR1 SGHTS and CDR2 YDEGEE. The CDR3 region has the DNA TGTGCCAGCAGCTGGACAGGGGGCCAATACTACGAGCAGTACTTC. The encoded protein is CASSWTGGQYYEQYF.

In this sample, this clone turned up once. The gene calls are TRBV18 and TRBJ2-1; TRBD1 agrees at 8 bases. The J segment lost 4 bases and the V segment lost 2 bases, leaving 4 bases of the junction unmatched. CDR1 and CDR2 (germline): KGHSH, LQKENI. The CDR3 runs 15 residues. The chain's CDR3 is CASSPKQGAYNEQFF. CDR3 sequence (DNA): TGTGCCAGCTCACCAAAGCAGGGGGCTTACAATGAGCAGTTCTTC.

This clone came up once. J is TRBJ2-1 and V is TRBV15, with 8 bases fitting TRBD2. The germline V gene has CDR1 LNHNV and CDR2 YYDKDF (reference sequence). This CDR3 spans 13 amino acids. V shed 11 bases and J 2 bases; nucleotides not matched to a gene: 5. CDR3 nucleotide sequence: TGTGCCTCCCGGGAGGGCGCCTACAATGAGCAGTTCTTC. Translation: CASREGAYNEQFF. The full variable domain, rest sourced from reference TRBV15 and TRBJ2-1, is DAMVIQNPRYQVTQFGKPVTLSCSQTLNHNVMYWYQQKSSQAPKLLFHYYDKDFNNEADTPDNFQSRRPNTSFCFLDIRSPGLGDTAMYLCASREGAYNEQFFGPGTRLTVL.

The chain recombines TRBV7-9 with TRBJ1-2, with a tentative D call TRBD1 (5 bases). V lost 0 bases, J lost 5 bases, and 7 bases lay in between. Germline CDR1 is SEHNR and CDR2 is FQNEAQ (reference sequence). The CDR3 totals 13 residues. In nucleotides, the CDR3 is TGTGCCAGCAGCTTAGCAGGGGCATATGGCTACACCTTC. Amino acids: CASSLAGAYGYTF.

V usage is TRBV27 and J usage is TRBJ2-7; 7 bases align to TRBD1. V was clipped by 3 bases and J by 2 bases; unmatched bases: 1. Germline loops: CDR1 MNHEY, CDR2 SMNVEV (reference sequence). The CDR3 totals 13 residues. The CDR3 protein is CASSFGTAYEQYF. As DNA, the CDR3 is TGTGCCAGCAGTTTCGGGACAGCCTACGAGCAGTACTTC.

V and J are TRBV27 and TRBJ1-2; tentative D call: TRBD1 (5 bases). V was pared by 3 bases and J by 1 base, with 6 bases between. This CDR3 has 13 residues. Germline V lookup: CDR1 MNHEY, CDR2 SMNVEV (reference sequence). The CDR3 reads CASSFGGNYGYTF. The DNA for the CDR3 is TGTGCCAGCAGTTTCGGGGGTAACTATGGCTACACCTTC.

This clone was recorded a few times. CDR3 bases: TGTGCCAGCAGCCCGAGGGACAGCCAACTTGAAGCTTTCTTT. It yields the protein CASSPRDSQLEAFF. The V call is TRBV7-9, the J call TRBJ1-1, with 7 bases fitting TRBD1. V dropped 5 bases and J dropped 7; count of bases not matched to a gene: 10. The CDR3 consists of 14 residues. CDR1 SEHNR and CDR2 FQNEAQ come from the germline V gene (reference sequence).